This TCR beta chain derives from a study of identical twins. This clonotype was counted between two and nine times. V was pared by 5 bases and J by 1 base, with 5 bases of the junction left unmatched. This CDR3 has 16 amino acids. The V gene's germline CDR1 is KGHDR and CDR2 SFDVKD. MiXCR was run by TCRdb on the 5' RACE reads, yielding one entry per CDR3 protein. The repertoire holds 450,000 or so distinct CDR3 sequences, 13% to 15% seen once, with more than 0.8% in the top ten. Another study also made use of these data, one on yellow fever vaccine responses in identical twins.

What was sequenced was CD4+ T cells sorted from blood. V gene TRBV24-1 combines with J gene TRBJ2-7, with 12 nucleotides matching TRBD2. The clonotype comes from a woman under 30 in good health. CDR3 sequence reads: CATSGLAGGDSYEQYF. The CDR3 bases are TGTGCCACCAGTGGGCTAGCGGGAGGGGATTCCTACGAGCAGTACTTC.